Listed below are T cell receptor beta chains from one sample, sequenced in a study of T cells in Graves' hyperthyroidism and ophthalmopathy. TCRdb re-called the multiplex PCR reads with MiXCR, one entry per CDR3 protein. Of about 380,000 distinct CDR3 sequences listed, 11% to 15% were seen once; the top ten hold approximately 11%. Sample: blood. All receptors derive from a woman in her sixties with Graves' hyperthyroidism. Each CDR3 is given with its conserved first and last residue. D genes are given only for firm matches. Size tells how often a clone was seen (once, few, many) or the class of an expanded clone, and some rows leave it out.

>many|TRBJ2-3|.|TRBV12-3/TRBV12-4
CATAHPPNTDTQYF
TGTGCCACAGCACATCCCCCCAACACAGATACGCAGTATTTT
>few|TRBJ2-2|.|TRBV12-3/TRBV12-4
CASGLRENTGELFF
TGTGCCAGCGGGTTGCGGGAGAACACCGGGGAGCTGTTTTTT
>many|TRBJ1-5|.|TRBV28
CASSQSLGQFNNQPQHF
TGTGCCAGCAGCCAGTCCCTCGGCCAGTTCAACAATCAGCCCCAGCATTTT
>many|TRBJ2-3|TRBD2|TRBV12-3/TRBV12-4
CASSFPLAGTDTQYF
TGTGCCAGCAGTTTTCCCCTAGCGGGGACAGATACGCAGTATTTT
>few|TRBJ2-3|TRBD2|TRBV20-1
CSATRTSYGTDTQYF
TGCAGTGCCACTAGGACTAGTTATGGCACAGATACGCAGTATTTT
>many|TRBJ2-1|TRBD2|TRBV7-8
CASSLTSGPSYNEQFF
TGTGCCAGCAGCCTTACTAGCGGACCCTCCTACAATGAGCAGTTCTTC
>many|TRBJ2-7|.|TRBV6-1
CASTQGARAYEQYF
TGTGCCAGCACCCAAGGAGCTAGGGCCTACGAGCAGTACTTC
>many|TRBJ2-3|.|TRBV18
CASSPTADTQYF
TGTGCCAGCTCACCAACGGCAGATACGCAGTATTTT
>few|TRBJ1-1|.|TRBV29-1
CSVVFRTEAFF
TGCAGCGTTGTATTCCGAACTGAAGCTTTCTTT
>.|TRBJ2-7|.|TRBV11-3
CASSSDPRARGEQYF
TGTGCCAGCAGCTCCGACCCGAGGGCGCGGGGAGAGCAGTACTTC
>many|TRBJ2-1|.|TRBV7-2
CASAAAPSREQFF
TGTGCCAGCGCTGCGGCGCCATCAAGGGAGCAGTTCTTC
>.|TRBJ2-5|TRBD1|TRBV11-3
CASSLEGQYQETQYF
TGTGCCAGCAGCTTAGAGGGACAGTACCAAGAGACCCAGTACTTC
>.|TRBJ2-7|.|TRBV19
CASSLFLAGFYEQYF
TGTGCCAGCAGCTTATTCTTGGCCGGGTTCTACGAGCAGTACTTC
>.|TRBJ2-2|.|TRBV12-3/TRBV12-4
CASTPQGRGELFF
TGTGCCAGCACTCCACAGGGACGCGGGGAGCTGTTTTTT
>few|TRBJ2-1|TRBD1|TRBV4-1
CASRRTGTRGTNEQFF
TGCGCCAGCAGGCGGACAGGTACAAGGGGGACCAATGAGCAGTTCTTC
>.|TRBJ1-2|.|TRBV6-2/TRBV6-3
CASTRSSGEAGGYTF
TGTGCCAGCACCCGAAGTTCAGGGGAGGCTGGCGGCTACACCTTC
>.|TRBJ2-7|.|TRBV9
CASSVASDNSYEQYF
TGTGCCAGCAGCGTAGCTAGTGACAACTCCTACGAGCAGTACTTC
>many|TRBJ1-5|TRBD1|TRBV7-2
CASSSQPGQGLQPQHF
TGTGCCAGCAGCTCACAGCCGGGACAGGGTCTTCAGCCCCAGCATTTT
>once|TRBJ1-2|.|TRBV12-3/TRBV12-4
CASSSPRHANYGYTF
TGTGCCAGCAGTTCCCCGAGGCACGCTAACTATGGCTACACCTTC
>.|TRBJ1-2|.|TRBV19
CASSPTGSPYGYTF
TGTGCCAGTAGTCCTACAGGGAGTCCCTATGGCTACACCTTC
>.|TRBJ2-1|.|TRBV7-6
CASSSYQARGNEQFF
TGTGCCAGCAGCTCCTACCAAGCTCGAGGCAATGAGCAGTTCTTC
>many|TRBJ2-5|TRBD2|TRBV20-1
CSARVTSGEFQETQYF
TGCAGTGCTAGAGTGACTAGCGGAGAGTTTCAAGAGACCCAGTACTTC
>many|TRBJ2-7|.|TRBV5-1
CASSDRDPTYEQYF
TGCGCCAGCAGCGACCGGGACCCGACCTACGAGCAGTACTTC
>many|TRBJ2-1|.|TRBV28
CASSFNPKGDAFYNEQFF
TGTGCCAGCAGTTTCAATCCAAAGGGGGACGCGTTTTACAATGAGCAGTTCTTC
>.|TRBJ2-2|.|TRBV27
CASSLSIPTGELFF
TGTGCCAGCAGTTTATCGATCCCCACCGGGGAGCTGTTTTTT
>.|TRBJ2-7|TRBD2|TRBV25-1
CASSPPGGGEQYF
TGTGCCAGCAGTCCTCCGGGGGGGGGCGAGCAGTACTTC
>many|TRBJ1-1|.|TRBV27
CASSFWGNTEAFF
TGTGCCAGCAGTTTTTGGGGGAACACTGAAGCTTTCTTT
>.|TRBJ2-1|.|TRBV19
CASSGGVNEQFF
TGTGCCAGTAGTGGAGGGGTCAATGAGCAGTTCTTC
>many|TRBJ2-5|.|TRBV3-1
CASSQDPGAGSGETQYF
TGTGCCAGCAGCCAAGATCCGGGAGCGGGTTCGGGGGAGACCCAGTACTTC
>many|TRBJ2-3|TRBD1|TRBV18
CASSPGQATDTQYF
TGTGCCAGCTCACCAGGACAGGCCACAGATACGCAGTATTTT
>many|TRBJ2-5|.|TRBV11-2
CASSLASSGWQETQYF
TGTGCCAGCAGCTTAGCTTCCTCGGGTTGGCAAGAGACCCAGTACTTC
>many|TRBJ2-7|TRBD2|TRBV20-1
CSARGLRLASTYEQYF
TGCAGTGCTAGAGGACTTAGACTAGCTTCAACCTACGAGCAGTACTTC
>.|TRBJ2-5|.|TRBV12-3/TRBV12-4
CASSLSDSQETQYF
TGTGCCAGCAGTTTATCGGACAGTCAAGAGACCCAGTACTTC
>many|TRBJ2-5|.|TRBV11-2
CASTEEGAAYQTQYF
TGTGCCAGCACGGAAGAAGGGGCGGCGTATCAGACCCAGTACTTC
>few|TRBJ2-2|TRBD2|TRBV3-1
CASSPGGGYGTGELFF
TGTGCCAGCAGCCCCGGGGGGGGGTACGGCACCGGGGAGCTGTTTTTT
>many|TRBJ1-4|.|TRBV12-3/TRBV12-4
CASSLITGLGEKLFF
TGTGCCAGCAGTTTAATCACAGGGTTGGGTGAAAAACTGTTTTTT
>many|TRBJ2-5|TRBD1|TRBV7-9
CASSLSSGGETQYF
TGTGCCAGCAGCTTAAGTTCAGGGGGAGAGACCCAGTACTTC
>many|TRBJ2-1|.|TRBV9
CASSVQAYNEQFF
TGTGCCAGCAGCGTACAGGCCTACAATGAGCAGTTCTTC
>.|TRBJ1-6|.|TRBV5-6
CASQHSYNSPLHF
TGTGCCAGCCAACACTCCTATAATTCACCCCTCCACTTT
>few|TRBJ1-5|TRBD1|TRBV7-2
CASSPTGVRTGPVNQPQHF
TGCGCCAGCAGCCCAACAGGGGTGCGAACAGGTCCAGTCAATCAGCCCCAGCATTTT
>.|TRBJ2-4|.|TRBV5-6
CASSNDRAGVGIQYF
TGTGCCAGCAGCAACGACAGGGCGGGGGTAGGCATTCAGTACTTC
>.|TRBJ2-2|.|TRBV7-2
CASSLARIPYRELFF
TGTGCCAGCAGCTTAGCGCGTATTCCCTATCGGGAGCTGTTTTTT